The 29 T cell receptor beta chains presented below share a single source sample, sequenced in a study of T cells in Graves' hyperthyroidism and ophthalmopathy. Amplification of TCR beta CDR3 regions was performed using RNA transcripts as template. The TCR CDR3 was amplified in a first-round RT-PCR using the HTBI primer set. TCRdb redid the calling of the multiplex PCR reads with MiXCR, one entry per CDR3 protein. The data show roughly 750,000 distinct CDR3 sequences, with around 17% seen just once and 8.4% held by the top ten. Sequencing was done on a sample of blood. All receptors come from a man aged 18 to 35 with Graves' hyperthyroidism.

V and J are TRBV6-1 and TRBJ2-7; the match to TRBD2 covers 12 bases. The junction had 6 bases not matched to a gene; V was cut back by 0 bases and J by 6 bases. In germline, CDR1 is MNHNS, CDR2 SASEGT. The CDR3 sequence is 16 residues long. CDR3 nucleotide sequence: TGTGCCAGCAGTGAAGCGTGGACTAGCGGGATATTCGAGCAGTACTTC. As protein: CASSEAWTSGIFEQYF.

This clonotype was counted ten times or more. V usage is TRBV12-3 or TRBV12-4 and J usage is TRBJ1-1, with 7 nucleotides matching TRBD1. The CDR3 sequence is 15 residues long. V gave up 9 bases and J gave up 1 base; unmatched junction bases: 11. CDR3: CASRPPGTANTEAFF. For the CDR3, the DNA is TGTGCCAGTAGACCTCCCGGGACAGCGAACACTGAAGCTTTCTTT.

This clonotype was seen only a few times. J is TRBJ1-5 and V is TRBV28, with a possible D match to TRBD1 (5 bases). Germline V gives CDR1 MDHEN, CDR2 SYDVKM. The length of the CDR3 is 14 residues. Deletions cut 10 bases from V and 5 bases from J, with 18 bases between. The CDR3 nucleotides are TGTGCCACCCGCCCCGGGGGATCTCATCAGCCCCAGCATTTT. It specifies CATRPGGSHQPQHF.

The chain combines TRBV29-1 with TRBJ2-2; 7 bases are a match to TRBD1. Per germline, CDR1 SQVTM and CDR2 ANQGSEA. CDR3 length: 12 residues. The V segment lost 6 bases and the J segment 5 bases; nucleotides outside the gene matches: 3. The CDR3 loop is CSVTQGTGELFF. DNA of the CDR3: TGCAGCGTGACACAGGGGACCGGGGAGCTGTTTTTT.

As concerns this clonotype: A much larger clone differs by one base, so this may be a read error. This chain connects TRBV3-1 to TRBJ2-1; D is possibly TRBD2 (5 bases). This CDR3 is built from 11 residues. CDR1 LGHDT and CDR2 YNNKEL come from the germline V gene (reference sequence). The CDR3 coding sequence is TGTGCCAGCAGCCAAGATGGGGAGCAGCTCTTC. Its translation is CASSQDGEQLF.

This clonotype was seen ten or more times. The chain is built from TRBV11-3 and TRBJ2-1; tentatively, D is TRBD1 (5 bases). Trimming took 5 bases from V and 2 from J, leaving 10 bases between them. CDR1 and CDR2 from the germline V gene are SGHNT and YENEEA. The CDR3 totals 14 residues. The DNA of the CDR3 is TGTGCCAGCAGCCTCTACAGGACCTACAATGAGCAGTTCTTC. Translating it yields CASSLYRTYNEQFF.

This clonotype has a count of ten or more. The chain has TRBV27 and TRBJ1-5, with 8 bases identical to TRBD1. V dropped 3 bases and J dropped 8; count of bases not matched to a gene: 3. The CDR3 covers 13 residues. Per germline, CDR1 MNHEY and CDR2 SMNVEV (reference sequence). As DNA, the CDR3 is TGTGCCAGCAGTTTCCAGGGGGCAGAGCCCCAGCATTTT. Its protein product is CASSFQGAEPQHF.

V is TRBV20-1 and J is TRBJ2-3; D possibly matches TRBD1 or TRBD2 (5 bases each). From germline, CDR1 is DFQATT and CDR2 SNEGSKA (reference sequence). Trimming took 0 bases from V and 14 from J, leaving 18 bases between them. This CDR3 has 13 residues. DNA of the CDR3: TGCAGTGCTAGAGATACAACCGGGACCCGTGGGTATTTT. Its translation: CSARDTTGTRGYF.

This clonotype has only a few counts. The chain has TRBV11-3 and TRBJ2-1; no firm D call. Germline V gene lookup returns CDR1 SGHNT and CDR2 YENEEA. Deletions cut 0 bases from V and 8 bases from J, with 5 bases between. CDR3 length: 12 residues. The CDR3 spells CASSLDQDEQFF. The CDR3 DNA is TGTGCCAGCAGCTTAGATCAGGATGAGCAGTTCTTC.

The V gene is TRBV27, the J gene TRBJ2-5; the match to TRBD2 covers 15 bases. CDR1 MNHEY and CDR2 SMNVEV come from the germline V gene (reference sequence). This CDR3 has 18 amino acids. V gave up 6 bases and J gave up 3 bases; unmatched junction bases: 11. Written as DNA, the CDR3 is TGTGCCAGCAGCCCGGGCTGGGGACTAGCGGGGGGAGAAGAGACCCAGTACTTC. Translation: CASSPGWGLAGGEETQYF.

This clonotype was counted at least ten times. The J gene is TRBJ2-1, the V gene TRBV6-2 or TRBV6-3, with 14 positions matching TRBD2. V shed 4 bases and J 3 bases; nucleotides not matched to a gene: 8. The CDR3 totals 18 residues. CDR1 and CDR2 (germline): MNHEY, SVGEGT. The chain's CDR3 is CASSSGTSGRGIYNEQFF. In DNA, the CDR3 is TGTGCCAGCAGTTCCGGGACTAGCGGGAGAGGTATCTACAATGAGCAGTTCTTC.

This clonotype was found a few times. The rearrangement uses TRBV30 and TRBJ2-1; D remains unclear. This CDR3 has 13 amino acids. Germline CDR1 reads GTSNPN; CDR2 reads SVGIG (reference sequence). The V end was cut by 0 bases, the J end by 9 bases, with 12 bases between. The CDR3 here is CAWSVFGPGEQFF. The DNA for the CDR3 is TGTGCCTGGAGTGTATTCGGCCCGGGTGAGCAGTTCTTC. Looking up the rest from reference TRBV30 and TRBJ2-1 gives the full variable domain: SQTIHQWPATLVQPVGSPLSLECTVEGTSNPNLYWYRQAAGRGLQLLFYSVGIGQISSEVPQNLSASRPQDRQFILSSKKLLLSDSGFYLCAWSVFGPGEQFFGPGTRLTVL.

The rearrangement joins TRBV6-5 to TRBJ1-1; possibly TRBD1 for D (5 bases). Germline-derived CDR1 and CDR2 are MNHEY and SVGAGI. The CDR3 length is 14 residues. Between the trimmed V and J ends, which lost 0 bases and 9 bases, there was a span of 14 bases. The CDR3 sequence: CASSYSFQGIKAFF. CDR3 nucleotides: TGTGCCAGCAGTTACTCATTTCAGGGAATAAAAGCTTTCTTT.

The V call is TRBV25-1, the J call TRBJ2-7; 8 nucleotides line up with TRBD1. Germline V gene sequence: CDR1 MGHDK, CDR2 SYGVNS. This CDR3 is built from 16 residues. V gave up 4 bases and J gave up 3 bases; unmatched junction bases: 11. The CDR3, as DNA: TGTGCCAGCAGTGTTTTCGAATTCGGGACAGGCTACGAGCAGTACTTC. This translates into CASSVFEFGTGYEQYF.

This clonotype was observed many times. The CDR3 nucleotides are TGTGCCAGCAGTTCCGGTGAGGAACAGGGCCAGCCCCAGCATTTT. It yields the protein CASSSGEEQGQPQHF. The genes are TRBV12-3 or TRBV12-4 and TRBJ1-5; possibly TRBD1 for D (6 bases). V was pared by 4 bases and J by 7 bases, with 17 bases between. This CDR3 is 15 amino acids long.

This clonotype was observed many times. A junction end diverges from the germline sequence, so it may reflect a read error. The gene calls are TRBV7-9 and TRBJ2-7, with TRBD1 identical over 7 bases. The CDR3 runs to 13 residues. Germline V gene data show CDR1 as SEHNR and CDR2 as FQNEAQ (reference sequence). DNA of the CDR3: TGTGCCAGCAGTTTAGGGACAGCCTACGAGCAGTACTTC. Protein: CASSLGTAYEQYF. The full variable domain, in which reference TRBV7-9 and TRBJ2-7 provide the parts outside the CDR3, is DTGVSQNPRHKITKRGQNVTFRCDPISEHNRLYWYRQTLGQGPEFLTYFQNEAQLEKSRLLSDRFSAERPKGSFSTLEIQRTEQGDSAMYLCASSLGTAYEQYFGPGTRLTVT.

The chain combines TRBV6-5 with TRBJ2-1; D could derive from TRBD1 or TRBD2 (5 bases each). The CDR3 loop spans 16 amino acids. Trimming stripped 2 bases from V and 0 bases from J, with 11 bases between. Germline V gene lookup returns CDR1 MNHEY and CDR2 SVGAGI. The CDR3 coding sequence is TGTGCCAGCAGTTACCCTGGGACCAGCTCCTACAATGAGCAGTTCTTC. Residues: CASSYPGTSSYNEQFF.

This clonotype was seen repeatedly, ten times or more. This chain joins TRBV7-8 and TRBJ2-1; D is perhaps TRBD2 (7 bases). The CDR3 length is 12 residues. V lost 6 bases and J lost 11, with 14 bases in between. In germline, CDR1 is SGHVS, CDR2 FQNEAQ. The DNA of the CDR3 is TGTGCCAGCAGTTCAGGGAGGGACAAGCAGTTCTTC. Its protein product is CASSSGRDKQFF.

In regard to this clonotype: A read error may account for a junction end that differs from germline. The chain has TRBV18 and TRBJ1-1; tentatively, D is TRBD1 (5 bases). Germline CDR1 KGHSH, CDR2 LQKENI. This CDR3 spans 12 amino acids. CDR3 sequence (DNA): TGTGTCAGCTCACCATCGACAGATGAAGCGTTCTTT. Amino acid sequence: CVSSPSTDEAFF.

Only a few counts were recorded for this clonotype. The CDR3 bases are TGTGCCAGCAGTTTAGGGATAGGGGGAGAGACCCAGTACTTC. Residues: CASSLGIGGETQYF. The genes are TRBV27 and TRBJ2-5, with D possibly TRBD1 on 6 matching bases. V was clipped by 2 bases and J by 4 bases, with 11 bases between them. CDR3 size: 14 residues. Germline loops: CDR1 MNHEY, CDR2 SMNVEV (reference sequence).

V and J are TRBV30 and TRBJ2-7; D gene uncertain. The germline V and J ends were trimmed by 1 base and 2 bases, with 9 bases remaining between them. The CDR3 loop spans 13 amino acids. The germline CDR1 and CDR2 sequences are GTSNPN and SVGIG (reference sequence). The CDR3: CAWSEGIPYEQYF. As DNA, the CDR3 is TGTGCCTGGAGTGAAGGGATCCCCTACGAGCAGTACTTC.

As concerns this clonotype: The likely explanation is a read error, given a far larger clone one base away. This chain uses TRBV7-9 with TRBJ2-7; D is unclear. Per germline, CDR1 SEHNR and CDR2 FQNEAQ (reference sequence). The CDR3 is 12 amino acids. V lost 5 bases, J lost 3 bases, and 8 bases lay in between. CDR3 amino acids: CASSKVCYEQYF. DNA for the CDR3: TGTGCCAGCAGCAAGGTGTGCTACGAGCAGTACTTC. The whole variable domain, filled in from reference TRBV7-9 and TRBJ2-7, reads DTGVSQNPRHKITKRGQNVTFRCDPISEHNRLYWYRQTLGQGPEFLTYFQNEAQLEKSRLLSDRFSAERPKGSFSTLEIQRTEQGDSAMYLCASSKVCYEQYFGPGTRLTVT.

This clonotype has ten or more counts. The chain has TRBV29-1 and TRBJ1-1, with D unclear. Germline V gene sequence: CDR1 SQVTM, CDR2 ANQGSEA. V shed 1 base and J shed 11 bases, with 11 bases lying between them. The CDR3 contains 11 residues. The CDR3 loop reads CSVEGGTGAFF. The CDR3 DNA reads as TGCAGCGTTGAAGGCGGAACTGGGGCTTTCTTT. The entire variable domain, with the rest obtained from reference TRBV29-1 and TRBJ1-1, is as follows: SAVISQKPSRDICQRGTSLTIQCQVDSQVTMMFWYRQQPGQSLTLIATANQGSEATYESGFVIDKFPISRPNLTFSTLTVSNMSPEDSSIYLCSVEGGTGAFFGQGTRLTVV.

This clonotype has more than one count but fewer than ten. The J gene is TRBJ2-7, the V gene TRBV20-1; D gene unclear. Trimming cost V 1 base and J 0 bases, with 22 bases left between them. The V gene's germline CDR1 is DFQATT and CDR2 SNEGSKA (reference sequence). This CDR3 has 18 amino acids. DNA of the CDR3: TGCAGTGCTAGAGGATCTTTCTTTGCGACACCAGACTCCTACGAGCAGTACTTC. Protein sequence: CSARGSFFATPDSYEQYF.

This clonotype was seen ten or more times. This chain joins TRBV28 and TRBJ2-7, with 11 bases aligning to TRBD2. Germline assignment: CDR1 MDHEN and CDR2 SYDVKM. The V segment lost 7 bases and the J segment 2 bases; nucleotides outside the gene matches: 1. This CDR3 has 13 residues. The CDR3 loop reads CASKTSGTYEQYF. CDR3 in DNA: TGTGCCAGCAAGACTAGCGGGACCTACGAGCAGTACTTC.

This clonotype was recorded a few times. V usage is TRBV7-9 and J usage is TRBJ2-5; perhaps TRBD1 as D (7 bases). V was trimmed by 5 bases and J by 1 base, leaving 14 bases between them. Germline V gene lookup returns CDR1 SEHNR and CDR2 FQNEAQ (reference sequence). CDR3 length: 15 amino acids. The CDR3 coding sequence is TGTGCCAGCAGCCTCCACAGGGGAGGCCAAGAGACCCAGTACTTC. Amino acids: CASSLHRGGQETQYF.

This clonotype occurred many times. The chain couples TRBV28 to TRBJ2-2; D not resolved. CDR1 MDHEN and CDR2 SYDVKM come from the germline V gene. The V end lost 1 base, the J end lost 7 bases, and 7 bases lay between the germline ends. This CDR3 is built from 13 residues. As DNA, the CDR3 is TGTGCCAGCAGTTTATTAATGAGCGGGGAGCTGTTTTTT. It is translated as CASSLLMSGELFF.

In this sample, this clonotype turned up a few times. The rearrangement joins TRBV5-4 to TRBJ1-1; D ambiguous. Germline V gene lookup returns CDR1 SGHNT and CDR2 YYREEE (reference sequence). V shed 0 bases and J shed 1 base, with 7 bases lying between them. The CDR3 covers 14 residues. The CDR3 region is CASSLEHRNTEAFF. In nucleotides, the CDR3 is TGTGCCAGCAGCTTGGAGCACAGGAACACTGAAGCTTTCTTT. Based on the CDR3 plus reference TRBV5-4 and TRBJ1-1, the full variable domain is ETGVTQSPTHLIKTRGQQVTLRCSSQSGHNTVSWYQQALGQGPQFIFQYYREEENGRGNFPPRFSGLQFPNYSSELNVNALELDDSALYLCASSLEHRNTEAFFGQGTRLTVV.

This clonotype showed up many times. This chain connects TRBV5-1 to TRBJ2-7, with TRBD2 matching 8 bases. CDR1 is SGHRS and CDR2 is YFSETQ in the germline V gene. This CDR3 has 15 residues. Unmatched junction bases numbered 12, after V lost 4 bases and J lost 6 bases. The CDR3 DNA follows: TGCGCCAGCAGCCAAACTTCGGGGGGGCGGGTCGAGCAGTACTTC. The encoded protein is CASSQTSGGRVEQYF.